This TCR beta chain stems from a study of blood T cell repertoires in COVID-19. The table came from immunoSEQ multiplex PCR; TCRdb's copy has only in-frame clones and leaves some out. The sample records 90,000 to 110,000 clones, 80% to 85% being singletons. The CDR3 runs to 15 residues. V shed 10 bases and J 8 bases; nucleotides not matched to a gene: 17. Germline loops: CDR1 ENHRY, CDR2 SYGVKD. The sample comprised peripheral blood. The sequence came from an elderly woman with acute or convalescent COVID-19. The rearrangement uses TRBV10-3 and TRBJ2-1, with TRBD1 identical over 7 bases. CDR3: CATNSPGTAVYEQFF. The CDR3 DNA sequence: TGTGCCACAAATTCTCCCGGGACAGCTGTTTATGAGCAGTTCTTC.